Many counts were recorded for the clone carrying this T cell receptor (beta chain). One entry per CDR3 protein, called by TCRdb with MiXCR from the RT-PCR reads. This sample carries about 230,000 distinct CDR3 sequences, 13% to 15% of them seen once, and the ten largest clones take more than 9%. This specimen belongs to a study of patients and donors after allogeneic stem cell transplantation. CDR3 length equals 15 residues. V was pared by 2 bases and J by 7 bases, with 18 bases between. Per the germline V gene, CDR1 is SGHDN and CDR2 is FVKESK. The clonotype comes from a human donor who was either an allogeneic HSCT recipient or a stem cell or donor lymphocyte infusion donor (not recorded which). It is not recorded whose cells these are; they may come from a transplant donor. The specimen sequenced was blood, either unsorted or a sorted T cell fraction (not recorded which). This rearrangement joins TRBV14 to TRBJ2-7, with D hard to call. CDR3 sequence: CASSQTGPRGGEQYF. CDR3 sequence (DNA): TGTGCCAGCAGCCAAACCGGGCCTAGAGGTGGAGAGCAGTACTTC.